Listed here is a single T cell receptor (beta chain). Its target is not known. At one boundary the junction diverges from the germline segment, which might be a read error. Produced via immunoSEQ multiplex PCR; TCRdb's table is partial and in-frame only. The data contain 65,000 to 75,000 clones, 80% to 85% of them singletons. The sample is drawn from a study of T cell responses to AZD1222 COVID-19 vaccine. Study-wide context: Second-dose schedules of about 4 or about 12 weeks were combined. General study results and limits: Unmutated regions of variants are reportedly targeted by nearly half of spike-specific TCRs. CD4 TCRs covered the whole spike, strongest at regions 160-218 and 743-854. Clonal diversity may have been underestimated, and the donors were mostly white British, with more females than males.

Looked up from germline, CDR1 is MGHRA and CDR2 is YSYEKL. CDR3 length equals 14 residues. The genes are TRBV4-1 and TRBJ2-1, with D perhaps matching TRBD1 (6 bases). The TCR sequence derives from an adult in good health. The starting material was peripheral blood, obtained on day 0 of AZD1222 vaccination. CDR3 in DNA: TGCGCCAGCAGCCAAGATTTTGGACAGTTCCTACAGCTCTTC. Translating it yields CASSQDFGQFLQLF.